This is a list of T cell receptor beta chains from one sample in a study of beta chain features in type 1 diabetes. The method was immunoSEQ multiplex PCR; TCRdb's version includes in-frame clones alone and lacks a portion of them. The sample records about 330,000 clones, 8% to 13% being singletons. Input material: naive CD4+ T cells from blood. Receptors were obtained from a woman aged 30 to 39 in good health. CDR3s include the opening cysteine and the closing phenylalanine or tryptophan. Each record gives: clone size, D gene, J gene, V gene, CDR3 protein, CDR3 DNA. A D gene is named only where the DNA matches it firmly. Clone size appears in some rows only: once, few, many, or a class for an expanded clone.

clone_size: few; d_call: TRBD1; j_call: TRBJ2-7; v_call: TRBV28; cdr3_aa: CASSQPGQREQYF; cdr3_nt: TGTGCCAGCAGTCAACCGGGACAGCGCGAGCAGTACTTC
clone_size: few; d_call: TRBD2; j_call: TRBJ2-3; v_call: TRBV9; cdr3_aa: CASSETVAGVWGRGGADTQYF; cdr3_nt: TGTGCCAGCAGCGAGACGGTAGCGGGAGTATGGGGCCGTGGGGGCGCAGATACGCAGTATTTT
clone_size: NA; d_call: NA; j_call: TRBJ2-1; v_call: TRBV30; cdr3_aa: CAWSVGSLEQFF; cdr3_nt: TGTGCCTGGAGCGTAGGGAGTCTTGAGCAGTTCTTC
clone_size: NA; d_call: TRBD1; j_call: TRBJ2-7; v_call: TRBV10-3; cdr3_aa: CAISDGTGSSYEQYF; cdr3_nt: TGTGCCATCAGTGATGGGACAGGGAGCTCCTACGAGCAGTACTTC
clone_size: few; d_call: TRBD2; j_call: TRBJ2-7; v_call: TRBV15; cdr3_aa: CATSRVSGSFIEQYF; cdr3_nt: TGTGCCACCAGCAGAGTTAGCGGGAGCTTCATTGAGCAGTACTTC
clone_size: NA; d_call: NA; j_call: TRBJ1-1; v_call: TRBV18; cdr3_aa: CASSPLAGENTEAFF; cdr3_nt: TGTGCCAGCTCCCCTCTGGCAGGGGAGAACACTGAAGCTTTCTTT
clone_size: few; d_call: TRBD2; j_call: TRBJ2-1; v_call: TRBV28; cdr3_aa: CASTFFSRAGDEQFF; cdr3_nt: TGTGCCAGCACCTTCTTTTCGAGGGCGGGGGATGAGCAGTTCTTC
clone_size: few; d_call: NA; j_call: TRBJ2-3; v_call: TRBV12-2; cdr3_aa: CASRLGREVDTQYF; cdr3_nt: TGTGCAAGTCGCTTAGGAAGGGAGGTGGATACGCAGTATTTT
clone_size: NA; d_call: TRBD1; j_call: TRBJ1-1; v_call: TRBV19; cdr3_aa: CASSTGTGDTEAFF; cdr3_nt: TGTGCCAGTAGTACCGGGACAGGGGACACTGAAGCTTTCTTT
clone_size: NA; d_call: NA; j_call: TRBJ1-3; v_call: TRBV28; cdr3_aa: CASGPGHLSGNTIYF; cdr3_nt: TGTGCCAGTGGGCCGGGACACCTCTCTGGAAACACCATATATTTT
clone_size: few; d_call: TRBD1; j_call: TRBJ1-5; v_call: TRBV30; cdr3_aa: CAWSLRTGRQPQHF; cdr3_nt: TGTGCCTGGAGTCTCCGGACAGGACGACAGCCCCAGCATTTT
clone_size: few; d_call: TRBD1; j_call: TRBJ2-7; v_call: TRBV2; cdr3_aa: CASGQGLGQYF; cdr3_nt: TGTGCCAGCGGACAGGGCCTGGGGCAGTACTTC
clone_size: NA; d_call: NA; j_call: TRBJ2-3; v_call: TRBV4-1; cdr3_aa: CASSPRTAADTQYF; cdr3_nt: TGCGCCAGCAGCCCGAGGACAGCTGCAGATACGCAGTATTTT
clone_size: few; d_call: NA; j_call: TRBJ1-1; v_call: TRBV7-2; cdr3_aa: CASSLSSRVGAFF; cdr3_nt: TGTGCCAGCAGCTTAAGTAGCAGGGTGGGAGCTTTCTTT
clone_size: NA; d_call: TRBD1; j_call: TRBJ1-5; v_call: TRBV4-3; cdr3_aa: CASSQDMTGQPQHF; cdr3_nt: TGCGCCAGCAGCCAAGATATGACAGGGCAGCCCCAGCATTTT
clone_size: few; d_call: TRBD1; j_call: TRBJ2-6; v_call: TRBV11-3; cdr3_aa: CASSQGQGVTGANVLTF; cdr3_nt: TGTGCCAGCAGCCAGGGACAGGGAGTAACTGGGGCCAACGTCCTGACTTTC
clone_size: NA; d_call: NA; j_call: TRBJ2-3; v_call: TRBV29-1; cdr3_aa: CSVDDFPTDTQYF; cdr3_nt: TGCAGCGTTGACGACTTTCCCACAGATACGCAGTATTTT
clone_size: few; d_call: NA; j_call: TRBJ2-5; v_call: TRBV15; cdr3_aa: CATSRDLRETQYF; cdr3_nt: TGTGCCACCAGCAGAGATCTCAGAGAGACCCAGTACTTC
clone_size: NA; d_call: NA; j_call: TRBJ2-2; v_call: TRBV6-4; cdr3_aa: CASSDDEATGELFF; cdr3_nt: TGTGCCAGCAGTGACGATGAGGCTACCGGGGAGCTGTTTTTT
clone_size: NA; d_call: NA; j_call: TRBJ1-2; v_call: TRBV5-4; cdr3_aa: CASSLVVSNPNYGYTF; cdr3_nt: TGTGCCAGCAGCTTGGTAGTTTCCAATCCTAACTATGGCTACACCTTC
clone_size: NA; d_call: NA; j_call: TRBJ2-7; v_call: TRBV30; cdr3_aa: CAWSVGLAGLYF; cdr3_nt: TGTGCCTGGAGTGTAGGGCTGGCAGGGCTATACTTC
clone_size: few; d_call: TRBD2; j_call: TRBJ2-1; v_call: TRBV6-5; cdr3_aa: CASTTAGGPGNEQFF; cdr3_nt: TGTGCCAGCACAACAGCGGGAGGGCCTGGCAATGAGCAGTTCTTC
clone_size: few; d_call: TRBD2; j_call: TRBJ2-1; v_call: TRBV6-1; cdr3_aa: CAILAGAYNEQFF; cdr3_nt: TGTGCCATACTAGCGGGAGCCTACAATGAGCAGTTCTTC
clone_size: few; d_call: TRBD2; j_call: TRBJ2-1; v_call: TRBV6-5; cdr3_aa: CASSFRSTSGNNEQFF; cdr3_nt: TGTGCCAGCAGTTTCCGATCGACTAGCGGAAACAATGAGCAGTTCTTC
clone_size: few; d_call: NA; j_call: TRBJ1-5; v_call: TRBV6-5; cdr3_aa: CASSYAPPGSSQPQHF; cdr3_nt: TGTGCCAGCAGTTATGCGCCGCCGGGTTCTAGTCAGCCCCAGCATTTT
clone_size: few; d_call: NA; j_call: TRBJ2-7; v_call: TRBV2; cdr3_aa: CASSDQGAGYEQYF; cdr3_nt: TGTGCCAGCAGTGACCAAGGTGCGGGCTACGAGCAGTACTTC
clone_size: few; d_call: TRBD1; j_call: TRBJ1-5; v_call: TRBV27; cdr3_aa: CASSPARTGELGNQPQHF; cdr3_nt: TGTGCCAGCAGCCCGGCAAGGACAGGGGAATTAGGCAATCAGCCCCAGCATTTT
clone_size: NA; d_call: NA; j_call: TRBJ2-7; v_call: TRBV28; cdr3_aa: CASSLTGNSYEQYF; cdr3_nt: TGTGCCAGCAGTCTAACCGGGAACTCCTACGAGCAGTACTTC
clone_size: few; d_call: TRBD2; j_call: TRBJ2-7; v_call: TRBV28; cdr3_aa: CASSFRSGALSYEQYF; cdr3_nt: TGTGCCAGCAGTTTTAGGAGCGGGGCACTCTCCTACGAGCAGTACTTC
clone_size: NA; d_call: NA; j_call: TRBJ2-3; v_call: TRBV28; cdr3_aa: CASSFPGLGEGADTQYF; cdr3_nt: TGTGCCAGCAGTTTTCCGGGACTGGGTGAGGGAGCAGATACGCAGTATTTT
clone_size: few; d_call: NA; j_call: TRBJ2-7; v_call: TRBV5-4; cdr3_aa: CASSPRGISYEQYF; cdr3_nt: TGTGCCAGCAGCCCCCGCGGGATCTCCTACGAGCAGTACTTC